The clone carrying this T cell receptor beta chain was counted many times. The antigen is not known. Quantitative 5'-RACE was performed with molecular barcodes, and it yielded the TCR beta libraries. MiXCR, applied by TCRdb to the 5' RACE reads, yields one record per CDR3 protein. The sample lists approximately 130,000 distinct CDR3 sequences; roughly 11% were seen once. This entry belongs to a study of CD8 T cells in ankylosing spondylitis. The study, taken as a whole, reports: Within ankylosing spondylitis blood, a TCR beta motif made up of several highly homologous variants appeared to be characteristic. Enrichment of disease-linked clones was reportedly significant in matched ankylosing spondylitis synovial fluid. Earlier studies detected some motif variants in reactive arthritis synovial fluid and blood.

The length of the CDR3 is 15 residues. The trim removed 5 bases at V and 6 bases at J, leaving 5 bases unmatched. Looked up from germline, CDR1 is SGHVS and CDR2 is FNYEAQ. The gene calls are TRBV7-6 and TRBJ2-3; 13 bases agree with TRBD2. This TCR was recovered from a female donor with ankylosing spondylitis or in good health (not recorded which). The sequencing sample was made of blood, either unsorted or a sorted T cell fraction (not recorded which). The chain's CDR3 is CASSLGTSGADTQYF. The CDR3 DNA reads TGTGCCAGCAGCCTCGGGACTAGCGGGGCGGATACGCAGTATTTT.